This T cell receptor (beta chain) was found in a study of shared clonotypes between healthy human individuals. Study as a whole: A donor's plate count was three for CD4 naive and three for CD4 memory; CD8 naive had two and CD8 memory one. Study-level points and caveats: Despite large depth, sorted-subset datasets appeared incompletely sequenced.

Trimming took off 5 bases at V and 3 bases at J, with 11 bases between the two ends. CDR1 is MNHNY, CDR2 SVGAGI, per germline (reference sequence). This CDR3 has 14 amino acids. The protocol was immunoSEQ multiplex PCR, while the TCRdb copy is restricted to in-frame clones and leaves out a portion. Among around 1.9 million clones listed, under 95% were seen once. On this clone itself: As yet, its antigen is unknown.

Terminally differentiated effector memory CD45RA+ cells were excluded from the naive CD8 cells, which were CD45RO-negative and positively selected for CCR7. Each donor was a Caucasian adult residing in Nashville, Tennessee. This rearrangement joins TRBV6-6 to TRBJ2-1, with D possibly being TRBD1 (6 bases). Sequenced sample: naive CD8+ T cells from PBMCs. This TCR was recovered from a man younger than 30 in good health. Some clones in this sample may be carry-over from other donors' samples. The DNA of the CDR3 is TGTGCCAGCAGTCAAGCGGACAGCTACAATGAGCAGTTCTTC. This gives the protein CASSQADSYNEQFF.